This T cell receptor (beta chain) was retrieved from a study of shared clonotypes between healthy human individuals. General study points: Memory subsets generally showed smaller estimated richness than naive subsets did.

On this clone itself: Its antigen remains unknown.

Deep was the level at which the assay was run. Across several immunoSEQ plates, the genomic DNA of each subset was split evenly. Authors' data handling: As immunoSEQ supplied junction-only sequences (without quality scores), filtering differed. TCRdb's copy holds only in-frame clones and misses some; the assay was immunoSEQ multiplex PCR. The V and J calls and clone size were taken over from that table, and D and trimming were inferred from the DNA. The table lists around 300,000 clones, 80% to 90% of them singletons. The CDR3 consists of 13 residues. CDR1 and CDR2 from the germline V gene are SGHAT and FQNNGV. Trimming stripped 5 bases from V and 2 bases from J, with 8 bases between.

The TCR comes from a man between 18 and 35 years old in good health. Sequencing was carried out using memory CD8+ T cells sorted from blood. This sample's subset: CD45RO+ cells pooled with CCR7-negative TemRA cells. This rearrangement joins TRBV11-2 to TRBJ2-3, with D unresolved. This chain's CDR3 is CASSPRPTDTQYF. The CDR3, as DNA: TGTGCCAGCAGCCCCCGTCCCACAGATACGCAGTATTTT.